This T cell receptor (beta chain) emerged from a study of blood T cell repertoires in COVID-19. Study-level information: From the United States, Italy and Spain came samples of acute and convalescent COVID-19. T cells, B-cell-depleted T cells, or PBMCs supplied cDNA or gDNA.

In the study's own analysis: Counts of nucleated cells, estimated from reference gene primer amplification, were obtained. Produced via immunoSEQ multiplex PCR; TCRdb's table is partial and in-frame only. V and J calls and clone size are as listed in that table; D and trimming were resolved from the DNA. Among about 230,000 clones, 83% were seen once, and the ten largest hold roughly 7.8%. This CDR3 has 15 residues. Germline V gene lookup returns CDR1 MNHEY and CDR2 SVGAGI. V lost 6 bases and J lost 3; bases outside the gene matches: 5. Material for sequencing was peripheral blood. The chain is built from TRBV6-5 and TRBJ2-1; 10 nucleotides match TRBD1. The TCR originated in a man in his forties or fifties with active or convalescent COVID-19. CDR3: CASRRGQGFYNEQFF. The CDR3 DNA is TGTGCCAGCAGACGGGGACAGGGGTTCTACAATGAGCAGTTCTTC.